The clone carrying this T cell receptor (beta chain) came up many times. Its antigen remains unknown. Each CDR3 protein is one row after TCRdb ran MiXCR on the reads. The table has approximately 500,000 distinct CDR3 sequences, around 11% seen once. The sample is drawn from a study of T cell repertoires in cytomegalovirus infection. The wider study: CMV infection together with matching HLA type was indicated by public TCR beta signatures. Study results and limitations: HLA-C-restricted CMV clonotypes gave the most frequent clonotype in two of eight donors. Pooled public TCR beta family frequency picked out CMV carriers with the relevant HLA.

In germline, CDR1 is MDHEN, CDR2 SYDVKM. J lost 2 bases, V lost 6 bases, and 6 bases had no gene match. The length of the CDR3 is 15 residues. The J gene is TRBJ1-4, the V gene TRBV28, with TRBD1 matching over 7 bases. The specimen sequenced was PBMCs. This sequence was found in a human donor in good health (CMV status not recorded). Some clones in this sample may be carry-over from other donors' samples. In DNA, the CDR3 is TGTGCCAGCAGCCCGCCGACAGGGACTAATGAAAAACTGTTTTTT. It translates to CASSPPTGTNEKLFF.